Following are 11 T cell receptor beta chains from one sample sequenced in a study of cytomegalovirus exposure and HLA in healthy donors. PCR primers comprised 60 Vbeta and 13 Jbeta primers. Libraries were prepared by immunoSEQ multiplex PCR; TCRdb keeps only in-frame clonotypes and omits some of them. The data hold some 170,000 clones, with 80% to 90% observed a single time. Material for sequencing was PBMCs. Receptors originate from a woman in her 30s in good health and CMV-seropositive.

The genes are TRBV18 and TRBJ1-2; D not certain. Trimming took 3 bases from V and 4 from J, leaving 12 bases between them. Germline V gene data show CDR1 as KGHSH and CDR2 as LQKENI. The CDR3 extends over 14 amino acids. This CDR3 reads CASSPPGGPYGYTF. CDR3 coding DNA: TGTGCCAGCTCACCTCCAGGTGGTCCCTATGGCTACACCTTC.

The genes are TRBV28 and TRBJ1-2, with 8 bases lining up with TRBD1. CDR3 length equals 13 residues. The trim removed 2 bases at V and 8 bases at J, leaving 4 bases unmatched. Germline values: CDR1 MDHEN, CDR2 SYDVKM. The CDR3 sequence: CASSLQGAEGYTF. The CDR3 bases are TGTGCCAGCAGTTTACAGGGGGCGGAAGGCTACACCTTC.

This clone occurred a few times. The chain recombines TRBV7-2 with TRBJ2-2; D call uncertain. Trimming left V 4 bases short and J 7 bases short, with 10 bases between. Germline V CDR1 and CDR2: SGHTA, FQGNSA. The CDR3 spans 13 residues. CDR3 coding DNA: TGTGCCAGCAGCTATTTGGGCCGCGGGGAGCTGTTTTTT. Translated, it gives CASSYLGRGELFF.

This clone was observed a handful of times. V gene TRBV5-1 combines with J gene TRBJ2-1; 11 bases line up with TRBD1. Germline CDR1 SGHRS, CDR2 YFSETQ. The ends lost 4 bases at V and 7 bases at J; junction bases unmatched: 10. The CDR3 covers 16 residues. The CDR3 region has the DNA TGCGCCAGCAGCGGGGAGGGGACAGGGGGACCAAATGAGCAGTTCTTC. Translating it yields CASSGEGTGGPNEQFF.

There are a few counts of this clone. This chain connects TRBV5-1 to TRBJ2-2, with D maybe TRBD1 (6 bases). This CDR3 is built from 15 residues. Between the trimmed V and J ends, which lost 0 bases and 6 bases, there was a span of 12 bases. The germline V gene has CDR1 SGHRS and CDR2 YFSETQ. Here the CDR3 DNA reads TGCGCCAGCAGCTTGGAGTTAGGGGGTTCCGGGGAGCTGTTTTTT. Protein: CASSLELGGSGELFF. Drawing the rest from reference TRBV5-1 and TRBJ2-2, the complete variable domain is KAGVTQTPRYLIKTRGQQVTLSCSPISGHRSVSWYQQTPGQGLQFLFEYFSETQRNKGNFPGRFSGRQFSNSRSEMNVSTLELGDSALYLCASSLELGGSGELFFGEGSRLTVL.

This clone occurred a few times. The chain employs TRBV2 and TRBJ2-7; 7 positions match TRBD2. This CDR3 spans 17 amino acids. Germline-derived CDR1 and CDR2 are SNHLY and FYNNEI. Trimming took 10 bases from V and 0 from J; bases not matched to a gene: 18. This CDR3 is CATTTTYGGSSSYEQYF. The CDR3 DNA sequence: TGTGCCACCACAACGACCTACGGCGGGAGCAGCTCCTACGAGCAGTACTTC.

The chain recombines TRBV28 with TRBJ2-5, with D perhaps TRBD2 (5 bases). The better agreement between TRBJ2-7 and the DNA end casts doubt on the J call. From germline, CDR1 is MDHEN and CDR2 SYDVKM. The CDR3 totals 13 residues. DNA of the CDR3: TGTGCCAGCAAGCTAGCCCGAAAGCACGAGCAGTACTTC. Its translation is CASKLARKHEQYF.

The chain recombines TRBV5-1 with TRBJ2-1; 10 bases map to TRBD2. The CDR3 loop spans 15 amino acids. CDR1 and CDR2 from the germline V gene are SGHRS and YFSETQ. V was clipped by 4 bases and J by 5 bases; unmatched bases: 6. CDR3 protein: CASSPPSGGNNEQFF. The CDR3 DNA sequence: TGCGCCAGCAGCCCACCTAGCGGGGGAAACAATGAGCAGTTCTTC.

The chain recombines TRBV2 with TRBJ1-3; D gene uncertain. Trimming shortened V by 4 bases and J by 0 bases, and 10 bases separated the two germline ends. The CDR3 is made up of 15 amino acids. Germline loops: CDR1 SNHLY, CDR2 FYNNEI. The CDR3 bases are TGTGCCAGCAGTGGAGGCACCTCCTCTGGAAACACCATATATTTT. This codes for CASSGGTSSGNTIYF.

This chain uses TRBV7-3 with TRBJ2-1; possibly TRBD2 for D (5 bases). V lost 5 bases and J 0 bases, leaving 14 bases between the germline ends. The CDR3 consists of 16 residues. In germline, CDR1 is SGHTA, CDR2 FQGTGA. CDR3 sequence (DNA): TGTGCCAGCAGCCCCCATGAGGGTCTCTCCTACAATGAGCAGTTCTTC. Protein product: CASSPHEGLSYNEQFF.

This chain links TRBV5-1 with TRBJ1-2; TRBD1 is a possible D gene (5 bases). V lost 0 bases and J 6 bases, leaving 15 bases between the germline ends. The CDR3 is 15 residues long. CDR1 is SGHRS and CDR2 is YFSETQ in the germline V gene. The CDR3 sequence is CASSLVFGGSNGYTF. The CDR3 DNA is TGCGCCAGCAGCTTGGTATTCGGGGGGAGTAATGGCTACACCTTC.